This TCR beta chain was identified in a study of T cells in Graves' hyperthyroidism and ophthalmopathy. On this clonotype: Its ends do not fully match the called genes, so a read error is possible.

Per germline, CDR1 KGHSH and CDR2 LQKENI. This CDR3 is built from 16 residues. What was amplified from RNA transcripts were TCR beta CDR3 regions. Primed by the HTBI set, a first-round RT-PCR was run on the TCR CDR3. TCRdb ran MiXCR on the multiplex PCR reads and lists one entry per CDR3 protein. Altogether a few hundred thousand distinct CDR3 sequences are present, roughly 17% being singletons, with the ten largest covering 53%. The clonotype comes from a woman in her fifties or sixties with Graves' hyperthyroidism. This sequence joins TRBV18 and TRBJ2-2, with D maybe TRBD1 (5 bases). Sequenced sample: blood. In DNA, the CDR3 is TGTGCCAGCCCACCAGGGAAAGGGGCCTACACCGGGGAGCTGTTTTTT. Protein: CASPPGKGAYTGELFF.